The 29 T cell receptor beta chains listed next were all sequenced from one sample in a study of T cell changes during pregnancy in multiple sclerosis. Libraries were prepared by immunoSEQ multiplex PCR; TCRdb keeps only in-frame clonotypes and omits some of them. The sample has about 110,000 clones, about 90% seen once. The specimen was peripheral blood, collected before pregnancy. The receptors were sampled from a female donor with multiple sclerosis, enrolled in a pregnancy study.

The chain links TRBV5-6 to TRBJ1-6; TRBD1 might be the D (5 bases). This CDR3 contains 15 residues. Germline V gene lookup returns CDR1 SGHDT and CDR2 YYEEEE. V was shortened by 0 bases and J by 7 bases, with 11 bases between the two germline ends. CDR3 residues: CASSLAGGGNSPLHF. CDR3 in DNA: TGTGCCAGCAGCTTGGCCGGGGGGGGAAATTCACCCCTCCACTTT.

V is TRBV5-5 and J is TRBJ2-1; TRBD2 matches 15 bases. With V trimmed by 0 bases and J by 8 bases, 3 bases remained unmatched. The CDR3 is 16 residues long. Germline V CDR1 and CDR2: SGHKS, YYEKEE (reference sequence). The CDR3 DNA reads as TGTGCCAGCAGCTTGGACGGACTAGCGGGGGGGGATGAGCAGTTCTTC. The encoded protein is CASSLDGLAGGDEQFF.

The chain is built from TRBV15 and TRBJ1-2, with a possible D match to TRBD1 (6 bases). This CDR3 comprises 16 residues. CDR1 LNHNV and CDR2 YYDKDF come from the germline V gene (reference sequence). Trimming removed 0 bases at V and 5 bases at J, with 16 bases between. In DNA form, the CDR3 reads TGTGCCACCAGCAGAGACAGGGGCCCGGGAGGGTATGGCTACACCTTC. Residues: CATSRDRGPGGYGYTF. The full variable domain, with the rest looked up from reference TRBV15 and TRBJ1-2, is DAMVIQNPRYQVTQFGKPVTLSCSQTLNHNVMYWYQQKSSQAPKLLFHYYDKDFNNEADTPDNFQSRRPNTSFCFLDIRSPGLGDTAMYLCATSRDRGPGGYGYTFGSGTRLTVV.

The chain has TRBV7-8 and TRBJ2-7, with D possibly TRBD1 on 7 matching bases. This CDR3 is 16 amino acids long. Germline V gene data show CDR1 as SGHVS and CDR2 as FQNEAQ. The ends were cut back, 5 bases at V and 2 bases at J, with 19 bases in the middle. CDR3 protein: CASSQGGLAGPYEQYF. The CDR3 DNA is TGTGCCAGCAGCCAGGGGGGCTTGGCAGGACCCTACGAGCAGTACTTC.

This clone was observed a few times. This chain joins TRBV7-6 and TRBJ2-5; TRBD1 aligns across 7 bases. The CDR3 runs to 15 residues. Trimming took 0 bases from V and 1 from J; bases not matched to a gene: 2. CDR1 is SGHVS, CDR2 FNYEAQ, per germline. CDR3 bases: TGTGCCAGCAGCTTAGCGGGACAGCTCCAAGAGACCCAGTACTTC. Translated, it gives CASSLAGQLQETQYF.

The genes are TRBV6-5 and TRBJ2-7; D might be TRBD1 (5 bases). This CDR3 spans 15 amino acids. The V gene's germline CDR1 is MNHEY and CDR2 SVGAGI. Trimming removed 0 bases at V and 1 base at J, with 10 bases between. CDR3 sequence: CASSYSWTLSYEQYF. As DNA, the CDR3 is TGTGCCAGCAGTTACTCTTGGACACTTTCCTACGAGCAGTACTTC.

This rearrangement joins TRBV5-4 to TRBJ2-3; 7 positions match TRBD1. Germline values: CDR1 SGHNT, CDR2 YYREEE (reference sequence). Trimming at V came to 4 bases and at J to 2 bases, leaving 13 bases not matched to a gene. This CDR3 is 17 amino acids long. CDR3 bases: TGTGCCAGCAGCCTGAAAACAGGGGTTGTCCCCACAGATACGCAGTATTTT. Protein: CASSLKTGVVPTDTQYF.

Comments on this clone: One junction end does not reproduce the germline sequence, and a read error may be involved. V is TRBV7-7 and J is TRBJ1-2; D possibly corresponds to TRBD1 (5 bases). Germline V gives CDR1 SSHAT, CDR2 FNYEAQ (reference sequence). The CDR3 has 14 amino acids. The CDR3 bases are TGCGCCAGCAGCCAAGAAGCAGGGTCCTATGGCTACACCTTC. It specifies CASSQEAGSYGYTF.

This chain links TRBV6-1 with TRBJ1-6; 11 bases are a match to TRBD1. Germline assignment: CDR1 MNHNS and CDR2 SASEGT. This CDR3 is built from 15 residues. V shed 6 bases and J 9 bases; nucleotides not matched to a gene: 7. The CDR3 protein is CASRELGTGGSPLHF. The DNA of the CDR3 is TGTGCCAGCAGGGAACTTGGGACAGGGGGTTCACCCCTCCACTTT.

The V call is TRBV6-5, the J call TRBJ1-2; D unresolved. CDR3 size: 15 residues. Trimming removed 7 bases from V and 4 bases from J, with 19 bases in between. Germline V lookup: CDR1 MNHEY, CDR2 SVGAGI. The CDR3 DNA reads as TGTGCCAGCAACGCCTTGGAGGTACAACGCTATGGCTACACCTTC. It translates to CASNALEVQRYGYTF.

The CDR3, as DNA: TGTGCCAGCAGTTTCGCGGGAGAGACCCAGTACTTC. Residues: CASSFAGETQYF. This chain joins TRBV28 and TRBJ2-5, with a weak D call TRBD2 (5 bases). The V gene lost 3 bases and the J gene lost 4 bases, with 6 bases spanning the gap. This CDR3 has 12 residues. Germline CDR1 reads MDHEN; CDR2 reads SYDVKM.

This rearrangement joins TRBV11-3 to TRBJ2-5; 8 nucleotides line up with TRBD2. The CDR3 contains 13 residues. Per the germline V gene, CDR1 is SGHNT and CDR2 is YENEEA. The V gene end was trimmed by 8 bases and the J gene end by 1 base; junction bases not matched to a gene: 3. This chain's CDR3 is CASRGGGQETQYF. The CDR3 DNA reads TGTGCCAGCCGGGGGGGAGGCCAAGAGACCCAGTACTTC. Combining the CDR3 with reference TRBV11-3 and TRBJ2-5 gives the whole variable domain EAGVVQSPRYKIIEKKQPVAFWCNPISGHNTLYWYLQNLGQGPELLIRYENEEAVDDSQLPKDRFSAERLKGVDSTLKIQPAELGDSAVYLCASRGGGQETQYFGPGTRLLVL.

V is TRBV7-3 and J is TRBJ2-5, with a tentative D call TRBD1 (6 bases). The V gene's germline CDR1 is SGHTA and CDR2 FQGTGA. The CDR3 is made up of 16 amino acids. Trimming took off 2 bases at V and 5 bases at J, with 18 bases between the two ends. CDR3 sequence (DNA): TGTGCCAGCAGCTTATCCGGGGCAGGGGTGACGGAGACCCAGTACTTC. Its protein product is CASSLSGAGVTETQYF.

V is TRBV2 and J is TRBJ1-1, with D hard to call. V was cut by 5 bases and J by 1 base, with 2 bases left in between. CDR1 and CDR2 from the germline V gene are SNHLY and FYNNEI. This CDR3 contains 11 residues. CDR3: CASSQNTEAFF. The DNA of the CDR3 is TGTGCCAGCAGTCAGAACACTGAAGCTTTCTTT. Full variable domain (rest looked up from reference TRBV2 and TRBJ1-1): EPEVTQTPSHQVTQMGQEVILRCVPISNHLYFYWYRQILGQKVEFLVSFYNNEISEKSEIFDDQFSVERPDGSNFTLKIRSTKLEDSAMYFCASSQNTEAFFGQGTRLTVV.

This clone showed up just a few times. The chain joins TRBV9 to TRBJ1-5; D unresolved. V shed 3 bases and J shed 7 bases, with 11 bases lying between them. The CDR3 spans 13 residues. Germline V gene sequence: CDR1 SGDLS, CDR2 YYNGEE. The CDR3 nucleotides read TGTGCCAGCAGCGGGACGGAGGGACAGCCCCAGCATTTT. It translates to CASSGTEGQPQHF.

The V gene is TRBV9, the J gene TRBJ2-1; 8 bases line up with TRBD1. This CDR3 has 13 residues. Unmatched junction bases numbered 4, after V lost 2 bases and J lost 9 bases. The germline V gene has CDR1 SGDLS and CDR2 YYNGEE. The CDR3 sequence is CASSVHTGGEQFF. The DNA for the CDR3 is TGTGCCAGCAGCGTCCATACAGGGGGTGAGCAGTTCTTC.

V is TRBV7-9 and J is TRBJ2-2; TRBD2 aligns across 8 bases. Germline CDR1 SEHNR, CDR2 FQNEAQ (reference sequence). The CDR3 covers 16 residues. The junction had 3 bases not matched to a gene; V was cut back by 1 base and J by 2 bases. The CDR3, as DNA: TGTGCCAGCAGCTTAGACAGCGGGGGTAACACCGGGGAGCTGTTTTTT. Protein sequence: CASSLDSGGNTGELFF. The variable domain in full, completed from reference TRBV7-9 and TRBJ2-2, reads DTGVSQNPRHKITKRGQNVTFRCDPISEHNRLYWYRQTLGQGPEFLTYFQNEAQLEKSRLLSDRFSAERPKGSFSTLEIQRTEQGDSAMYLCASSLDSGGNTGELFFGEGSRLTVL.

The chain joins TRBV7-8 to TRBJ2-5; maybe TRBD2 (6 bases). Germline V CDR1 and CDR2: SGHVS, FQNEAQ. CDR3 length equals 15 residues. V lost 1 base, J lost 2 bases, and 11 bases lay in between. The CDR3 protein is CASSLGGRGQETQYF. CDR3 in DNA: TGTGCCAGCAGCTTAGGTGGGCGGGGTCAAGAGACCCAGTACTTC.

The rearrangement uses TRBV7-9 and TRBJ2-1; perhaps TRBD1 as D (6 bases). V lost 7 bases and J lost 5, with 15 bases in between. CDR3 length: 14 residues. Germline values: CDR1 SEHNR, CDR2 FQNEAQ (reference sequence). CDR3 in DNA: TGTGCCAGCAAATCCGGGACACGGGACAATGAGCAGTTCTTC. Residues: CASKSGTRDNEQFF. Combining the CDR3 with reference TRBV7-9 and TRBJ2-1 gives the whole variable domain DTGVSQNPRHKITKRGQNVTFRCDPISEHNRLYWYRQTLGQGPEFLTYFQNEAQLEKSRLLSDRFSAERPKGSFSTLEIQRTEQGDSAMYLCASKSGTRDNEQFFGPGTRLTVL.

The chain couples TRBV9 to TRBJ2-3; TRBD2 matches 7 bases. The CDR3 has 15 residues. Germline CDR1 reads SGDLS; CDR2 reads YYNGEE. V lost 3 bases, J lost 0 bases, and 4 bases stayed unmatched. Here the CDR3 reads CASSGAGVSTDTQYF. CDR3 nucleotide sequence: TGTGCCAGCAGCGGCGCGGGGGTTAGCACAGATACGCAGTATTTT.

The chain recombines TRBV23-1 with TRBJ1-2, with D unclear. TRBV23-1 is treated as an ORF (open reading frame) with a function not yet certain. CDR3 length: 14 amino acids. V lost 4 bases to trimming and J lost 5 bases, with 14 bases between them. The CDR3 DNA follows: TGCGCCAGCAGTCCCAGTAACGTATTTTATGGCTACACCTTC. It translates to CASSPSNVFYGYTF.

V and J are TRBV30 and TRBJ2-1; 11 nucleotides agree with TRBD2. This CDR3 has 16 amino acids. V lost 2 bases and J lost 7; bases outside the gene matches: 10. Germline lookup yields CDR1 GTSNPN and CDR2 SVGIG (reference sequence). The CDR3 DNA sequence: TGTGCCTGGAGTCCCTGGACTAGCGGGTTTGGGAATGAGCAGTTCTTC. The encoded protein is CAWSPWTSGFGNEQFF.

This sequence joins TRBV19 and TRBJ1-2; D remains ambiguous. This CDR3 has 15 amino acids. Per the germline V gene, CDR1 is LNHDA and CDR2 is SQIVND (reference sequence). Trimming left V 3 bases short and J 0 bases short, with 11 bases between. CDR3 nucleotides: TGTGCCAGTAGTATTGCGGTAGGATCTAACTATGGCTACACCTTC. Its translation is CASSIAVGSNYGYTF.

Note on this clone: At one boundary the junction diverges from the germline segment, which might be a read error. The J gene is TRBJ2-4, the V gene TRBV6-1; D possibly corresponds to TRBD1 (5 bases). The CDR3 length is 17 residues. Germline CDR1 reads MNHNS; CDR2 reads SASEGT. The CDR3 here is CASSEGASQIAKNIQYF. The DNA of the CDR3 is TGTGCCAGCAGCGAAGGGGCCAGCCAAATAGCCAAAAACATTCAGTACTTC.

The chain carries TRBV7-6 and TRBJ2-3; 12 bases are shared with TRBD2. V trimming: 5 bases; J trimming: 1 base; junction bases outside the gene matches: 4. The CDR3 sequence is 16 residues long. CDR1 is SGHVS, CDR2 FNYEAQ, per germline. CDR3: CASSRTSGAGTDTQYF. The CDR3 bases are TGTGCCAGCAGCCGGACTAGCGGGGCCGGCACAGATACGCAGTATTTT.

This clone was counted a few times. This chain links TRBV7-6 with TRBJ2-7, with 11 bases fitting TRBD1. This CDR3 has 15 amino acids. With V trimmed by 3 bases and J by 5 bases, 6 bases remained unmatched. From germline, CDR1 is SGHVS and CDR2 FNYEAQ. The CDR3 sequence is CASSFSGTGGNEQYF. CDR3 nucleotides: TGTGCCAGCAGCTTTTCCGGGACAGGGGGTAACGAGCAGTACTTC.

The gene calls are TRBV30 and TRBJ1-6, with TRBD1 matching over 8 bases. J gave up 10 bases and V 3 bases, and 5 bases lay outside the gene matches. CDR3 length: 13 residues. CDR1 is GTSNPN and CDR2 is SVGIG in the germline V gene (reference sequence). The chain's CDR3 is CAWRTGATSPLHF. CDR3 nucleotides: TGTGCCTGGAGGACAGGGGCGACCTCACCCCTCCACTTT.

CDR3 sequence: CASGLGRGTEAFF. DNA for the CDR3: TGTGCTAGTGGTTTAGGCAGGGGCACTGAAGCTTTCTTT. The chain recombines TRBV12-5 with TRBJ1-1, with D possibly TRBD1 on 6 matching bases. The CDR3 is 13 amino acids. CDR1 and CDR2 from the germline V gene are LGHNT and FRNRAP. Trimming cost V 3 bases and J 4 bases, with 9 bases left between them.

The V and J genes are TRBV19 and TRBJ2-1, with a possible D match to TRBD2 (5 bases). The CDR3 extends over 16 amino acids. V dropped 3 bases and J dropped 0 bases, with 12 bases sitting between them. Germline V gene sequence: CDR1 LNHDA, CDR2 SQIVND (reference sequence). This CDR3 reads CASSIHSESSYNEQFF. CDR3 sequence (DNA): TGTGCCAGTAGTATTCATAGCGAGAGCTCCTACAATGAGCAGTTCTTC.